The 18 T cell receptor beta chains below were found in one sample sequenced in a study of cytomegalovirus exposure and HLA in healthy donors. This PCR relied on a set of 60 Vbeta primers and 13 Jbeta primers. TCRdb's copy holds only in-frame clones and misses some; the assay was immunoSEQ multiplex PCR. The table records around 130,000 clones, 75% to 85% of them present only once. The sample comprised PBMCs. The receptors derive from a woman between 18 and 29 years old in good health and CMV-seropositive.

V is TRBV4-1 and J is TRBJ1-2; D is unclear. The CDR3 length is 14 residues. The ends were cut back, 1 base at V and 8 bases at J, with 14 bases in the middle. The germline gives CDR1 MGHRA, CDR2 YSYEKL. CDR3 region: CASSQVPPMRGYTF. The CDR3 region has the DNA TGCGCCAGCAGCCAAGTCCCCCCTATGAGAGGCTACACCTTC.

This clone has more than one count but fewer than ten. The rearrangement links TRBV4-2 to TRBJ2-3; no firm D call. The V end was cut by 0 bases, the J end by 2 bases, with 6 bases between. CDR1 is LGHNA, CDR2 YNFKEQ, per germline. The length of the CDR3 is 14 residues. CDR3 nucleotides: TGTGCCAGCAGCCAAGATGAGCTCACAGATACGCAGTATTTT. Protein: CASSQDELTDTQYF.

Regarding this clone: Additional DNA sequences in this sample encode the identical CDR3. V and J are TRBV4-2 and TRBJ2-3; maybe TRBD2 (6 bases). Trimming stripped 1 base from V and 2 bases from J, with 10 bases between. Germline loops: CDR1 LGHNA, CDR2 YNFKEQ. The CDR3 spans 15 residues. The DNA of the CDR3 is TGTGCCAGCAGCCAAGGAGGCGGGGCCACAGATACGCAGTATTTT. Translation: CASSQGGGATDTQYF.

This chain links TRBV10-3 with TRBJ2-5, with D possibly being TRBD1 (6 bases). Trimming took off 2 bases at V and 2 bases at J, with 9 bases between the two ends. Germline lookup yields CDR1 ENHRY and CDR2 SYGVKD. The CDR3 is made up of 14 amino acids. DNA for the CDR3: TGTGCCATCAGTGAGCCGGGACAACAAGAGACCCAGTACTTC. The encoded protein is CAISEPGQQETQYF.

The V and J genes are TRBV5-6 and TRBJ1-6, with D perhaps TRBD1 (6 bases). Germline V gene lookup returns CDR1 SGHDT and CDR2 YYEEEE. Trimming stripped 1 base from V and 5 bases from J, with 16 bases between. CDR3 length: 17 amino acids. In DNA form, the CDR3 reads TGTGCCAGCAGCTTGATGAGCGGACAGCCCCATAATTCACCCCTCCACTTT. Amino acid sequence: CASSLMSGQPHNSPLHF.

This chain joins TRBV2 and TRBJ1-2; TRBD1 might be the D (6 bases). This CDR3 has 15 amino acids. Germline CDR1 is SNHLY and CDR2 is FYNNEI. Trimming took off 5 bases at V and 4 bases at J, with 17 bases between the two ends. CDR3 sequence: CASSPSKGEGYGYTF. CDR3 DNA: TGTGCCAGCAGTCCCTCGAAGGGGGAAGGCTATGGCTACACCTTC.

The chain joins TRBV4-1 to TRBJ2-1; 7 bases match TRBD1. The V and J ends lost 5 bases and 8 bases, in that order; junction bases with no gene match: 9. CDR1 MGHRA and CDR2 YSYEKL come from the germline V gene. The CDR3 length is 14 residues. CDR3 sequence (DNA): TGCGCCAGCAGCGGCGGACAGGATACCCATGAGCAGTTCTTC. Protein: CASSGGQDTHEQFF.

The chain couples TRBV29-1 to TRBJ2-7, with D possibly TRBD1 on 5 matching bases. Trimming left V 3 bases short and J 3 bases short, with 9 bases between. CDR1 is SQVTM and CDR2 is ANQGSEA in the germline V gene. CDR3 length equals 12 residues. CDR3 sequence reads: CSVEGQDYEQYF. CDR3 in DNA: TGCAGCGTTGAGGGGCAGGACTACGAGCAGTACTTC.

The rearrangement joins TRBV12-2 to TRBJ2-2; the D call TRBD2 from the table was never checked on the DNA. TRBV12-2 is classified as a pseudogene. The CDR3 covers 18 residues. CDR3 coding DNA: TGTGCAAGTCGCTTAGGCCCACTAGCGGGGGGGCCCAACGGGGAGCTGTTTTTT. Protein: CASRLGPLAGGPNGELFF.

This clone was observed a few times. The rearrangement links TRBV5-1 to TRBJ2-1, with 15 bases identical to TRBD2. Trimming cost V 3 bases and J 7 bases; bases outside gene matches: 2. The CDR3 is 15 amino acids. CDR1 SGHRS and CDR2 YFSETQ come from the germline V gene. CDR3 nucleotides: TGCGCCAGCAGCTCGGGACTAGCGGGGGGAAATGAGCAGTTCTTC. Amino acids: CASSSGLAGGNEQFF.

This clone came up once. The rearrangement uses TRBV7-2 and TRBJ1-5; D unclear. V lost 0 bases and J 6 bases, leaving 6 bases between the germline ends. CDR1 SGHTA and CDR2 FQGNSA come from the germline V gene. This CDR3 has 13 amino acids. CDR3 region: CASSLAYGQPQHF. The CDR3 DNA is TGTGCCAGCAGCTTAGCTTACGGTCAGCCCCAGCATTTT.

The chain has TRBV2 and TRBJ1-5, with a possible D match to TRBD1 (5 bases). Germline loops: CDR1 SNHLY, CDR2 FYNNEI. Between the trimmed V and J ends, which lost 6 bases and 1 base, there was a span of 13 bases. This CDR3 has 15 amino acids. CDR3 bases: TGTGCCAGCAGGACGGAGACAGTGAGCAATCAGCCCCAGCATTTT. Translating gives CASRTETVSNQPQHF.

The V call is TRBV5-4, the J call TRBJ1-2; possible D gene TRBD1, 5 bases. CDR3 size: 15 residues. Germline CDR1 SGHNT, CDR2 YYREEE (reference sequence). V lost 4 bases and J 4 bases, leaving 17 bases between the germline ends. CDR3 region: CASSLRDLGVYGYTF. CDR3 nucleotide sequence: TGTGCCAGCAGCCTCCGGGACTTAGGGGTCTATGGCTACACCTTC.

CDR3 coding DNA: TGCGCCAGCAGCTTGGCATGGCAGGGGTTCGGGGTAAACACCGGGGAGCTGTTTTTT. This sequence encodes CASSLAWQGFGVNTGELFF. V gene TRBV5-1 combines with J gene TRBJ2-2; D is possibly TRBD1 (6 bases). V was cut by 0 bases and J by 2 bases, with 20 bases left in between. This CDR3 comprises 19 residues. Germline V gene lookup returns CDR1 SGHRS and CDR2 YFSETQ.

The V call is TRBV11-2, the J call TRBJ2-1; D not certain. CDR3 length: 12 residues. Germline lookup yields CDR1 SGHAT and CDR2 FQNNGV. V was pared by 3 bases and J by 12 bases, with 12 bases between. CDR3 loop: CASSFEANLQFF. CDR3 sequence (DNA): TGTGCCAGCAGCTTCGAAGCGAACCTGCAGTTCTTC. Full variable domain (outside the CDR3, taken from reference TRBV11-2 and TRBJ2-1): EAGVAQSPRYKIIEKRQSVAFWCNPISGHATLYWYQQILGQGPKLLIQFQNNGVVDDSQLPKDRFSAERLKGVDSTLKIQPAKLEDSAVYLCASSFEANLQFFGPGTRLTVL.

The chain recombines TRBV7-6 with TRBJ2-7; D may be TRBD2 (6 bases). V was shortened by 4 bases and J by 2 bases, with 15 bases between the two germline ends. CDR3 length: 15 amino acids. Germline V gene lookup returns CDR1 SGHVS and CDR2 FNYEAQ. Here the CDR3 reads CASSSAGSKAYEQYF. The DNA of the CDR3 is TGTGCCAGCAGCTCTGCGGGGTCCAAGGCCTACGAGCAGTACTTC.

The genes are TRBV4-1 and TRBJ1-4; D call uncertain. The CDR3 is 18 residues long. V dropped 1 base and J dropped 0 bases, with 15 bases sitting between them. The V gene's germline CDR1 is MGHRA and CDR2 YSYEKL. This CDR3 is CASSQVNLVTTTNEKLFF. CDR3 nucleotide sequence: TGCGCCAGCAGCCAAGTCAATCTTGTGACAACAACTAATGAAAAACTGTTTTTT.

Points on this clone: Other DNA sequences in the same sample also yield this CDR3. This rearrangement joins TRBV27 to TRBJ1-1; maybe TRBD1 (5 bases). Germline V gene data show CDR1 as MNHEY and CDR2 as SMNVEV (reference sequence). The CDR3 totals 14 residues. V lost 2 bases, J lost 0 bases, and 7 bases lay in between. For the CDR3, the DNA is TGTGCCAGCAGTTTAGCAGGGATGAACACTGAAGCTTTCTTT. The encoded protein is CASSLAGMNTEAFF.